The T cell receptor (beta chain) described here comes from a study of T cell responses to AZD1222 COVID-19 vaccine listed by TCRdb under 2021. The study in broad terms: AZD1222 recipients given second doses at about 4 weeks or at about 12 weeks were pooled, since spike-specific TCR depth and breadth were not found to differ between the two schedules. TCR sequencing was performed for roughly 250 trial participants, of whom 200 to 210 were given two doses of AZD1222 and around 26 were given two doses of MenACWY control vaccine. Trial participants were enrolled into age subgroups of 18-55, 56-69 and 70-plus years, which contained 148, 28 and 57 TCR-sequenced participants, respectively. What the study reported, not specific to this receptor: Because no samples from the day 14 peak response were available, repertoires could be characterized only after the peak T cell response. In the small 56-69-year group, the increase in depth fell short of significance, most likely because of low power. Reportedly, close to half of the unique spike-specific TCRs recognized epitopes lying outside the regions that are mutated in the B.1.351 and B.1.1.7 variants. The vaccine-associated CD4 TCRs covered the entire spike protein, and the dominant responses fell in regions 160-218 and 743-854. Participants were mostly white British, with more females than males. The authors suggested clonal diversity may have been underestimated. After two AZD1222 doses, both the breadth and the depth of spike-specific TCRs were significantly higher than at day 0 and than in MenACWY recipients. Conclusions about previously exposed vaccinees are limited, since just 5 to 7 AZD1222 recipients were seropositive for SARS-CoV-2 at baseline.

The sample's time point label, decoded: baseline before first vaccination. Samples from vaccinated people were obtained from the UK trials COV001 and COV002, which included a single-blind randomized controlled phase 2/3 trial of AZD1222 (ChAdOx1 nCoV-19) in healthy adults. For TCRbeta chain sequencing, PBMC samples from trial participants were taken at day 0 and at day 28 after the second dose. The CDR3 regions of human TCRbeta chains were subjected to immunosequencing. On the study's bioinformatics: TCRs in the repertoires were compared against a reference library of SARS-CoV-2-specific TCRs that had been generated with the MIRA antigen-specificity platform. Breadth meant the fraction of unique TCRs that were SARS-CoV-2-associated, whereas depth meant the fraction of total T cells that were SARS-CoV-2-associated. Using the MIRA data, each spike-specific TCR was mapped to the spike region that the TCR reacts to and placed in a CD4 or CD8 class. Log10-transformed breadth and depth values were compared by one-way ANOVA with Sidak's multiple comparisons tests. The immuneACCESS repertoire file appears here via TCRdb, limited to in-frame rearrangements. These files lack a portion of the clones; in checked studies, under half of the deficit traces to unresolved V genes, and the cause of the others is not known. Clonal size and the V and J genes are those of that table, whereas D and trimming came from the DNA. For this sample there are more than 100,000 clones; about 85% appear just once. The ten largest make up 5% to 7% of the sample.

About this clone itself: Its antigen target is currently unknown. Per-base quality was not reported, and no clone a single base away is much larger than it.

The germline V gene provides CDR1 MNHNS and CDR2 SASEGT. Trimming costs V 2 bases and J 2 bases, and their ends lie 7 bases apart. The CDR3 measures 13 amino acids from cysteine to phenylalanine. The read is trimmed to its CDR3 DNA, 39 bases read in frame from base 1. Rearrangement joined TRBV6-1 to TRBJ2-7, with TRBD1 tentatively as D gene (5 bases match). Sequencing used peripheral blood, obtained on day 0 of AZD1222 vaccination. This clonotype originated in an adult in good health. CDR3 reads: CASSEKGPYEQYF. The nucleotide sequence is TGTGCCAGCAGTGAAAAGGGGCCCTACGAGCAGTACTTC.